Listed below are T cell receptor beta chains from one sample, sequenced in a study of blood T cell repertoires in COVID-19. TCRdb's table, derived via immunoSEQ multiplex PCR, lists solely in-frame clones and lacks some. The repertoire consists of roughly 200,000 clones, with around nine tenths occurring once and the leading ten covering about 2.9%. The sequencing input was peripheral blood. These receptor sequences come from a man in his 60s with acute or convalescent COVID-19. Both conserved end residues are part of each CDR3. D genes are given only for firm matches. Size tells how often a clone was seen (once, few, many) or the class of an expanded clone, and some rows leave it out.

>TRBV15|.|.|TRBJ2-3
TGTGCCACCAGCGGGCCCGGGGGGCGGGACACAGATACGCAGTATTTT
CATSGPGGRDTDTQYF
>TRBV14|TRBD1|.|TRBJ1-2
TGTGCCAGCAGCCCGATACAGGGGTCCTTTAACTATGGCTACACCTTC
CASSPIQGSFNYGYTF
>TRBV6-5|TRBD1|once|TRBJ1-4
TGTGCCAGCAGTCTTGACAGGGGAGCTAATGAAAAACTGTTTTTT
CASSLDRGANEKLFF
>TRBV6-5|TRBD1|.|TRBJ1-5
TGTGCCAGCAGTTACACAGGGGGCAATCAGCCCCAGCATTTT
CASSYTGGNQPQHF
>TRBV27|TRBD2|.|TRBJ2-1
TGTGCCAGCAGTCAGGGACTAGCGGGGGGTAGCAATGAGCAGTTCTTC
CASSQGLAGGSNEQFF
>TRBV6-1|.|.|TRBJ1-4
TGTGCCAGCAGTGAGTTTCCCCCCCCGGGAACGCGGGGGGAAAAACTGTTTTTT
CASSEFPPPGTRGEKLFF
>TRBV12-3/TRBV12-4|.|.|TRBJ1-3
TGTGCCAGCAGTCCCAGGCGAGGAAACACCATATATTTT
CASSPRRGNTIYF
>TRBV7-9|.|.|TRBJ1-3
TGTGCCAGCACCCAAACAGGAAACACCATATATTTT
CASTQTGNTIYF
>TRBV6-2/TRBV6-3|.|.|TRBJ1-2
TGTGCCAGCAGTTGGGCGAACTATGGCTACACCTTC
CASSWANYGYTF
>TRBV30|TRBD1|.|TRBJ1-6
TGTGCCTGGAGTTCCAGGGGGAGCTCCTATAATTCACCCCTCCACTTT
CAWSSRGSSYNSPLHF
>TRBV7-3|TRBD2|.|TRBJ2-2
TGTGCCAGCAGCCAATCGGGGGGAACCGGGGAGCTGTTTTTT
CASSQSGGTGELFF
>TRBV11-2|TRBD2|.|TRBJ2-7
TGTGCCAGCAGCTTAGGACACGGTGTGGGGGGGGAACAGTACTTC
CASSLGHGVGGEQYF
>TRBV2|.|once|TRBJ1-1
TGTGCCAGCAGTGTCCCCAGGGGAAGGACTGAAGCTTTCTTT
CASSVPRGRTEAFF
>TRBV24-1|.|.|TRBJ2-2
TGTGCCACCAGTGACGTTACCGGGACATACACCGGGGAGCTGTTTTTT
CATSDVTGTYTGELFF